This T cell receptor (beta chain) was obtained from a study of early T cells in non-severe SARS-CoV-2 infection. For the study at large: Bulk RNA taken from unsorted whole blood was sequenced, leaving chains unpaired.

Each single cDNA molecule received a unique molecular identifier. TCRdb passed the 5' RACE reads through MiXCR, listing each CDR3 protein once. The sample has approximately 64,000 distinct CDR3 sequences, roughly 18% seen once. The CDR3 totals 14 residues. Germline-derived CDR1 and CDR2 are DFQATT and SNEGSKA (reference sequence). V lost 5 bases to trimming and J lost 6 bases; unmatched junction nucleotides: 12. Notes on the study in general: The VDJdb matching leaned toward anti-spike CD8 responses and overlooked private and CD4 specificities.

About this clonotype itself: Its antigen is unidentified.

This specimen was whole blood, taken at baseline. V is TRBV20-1 and J is TRBJ2-7, with 8 positions matching TRBD2. The source is an adult who was a healthcare worker with PCR-confirmed SARS-CoV-2 infection or an uninfected control (not recorded which). The CDR3 DNA is TGCAGTGCTGATAGCGGGGTGAGATGGGGCGAGCAGTACTTC. Translating it yields CSADSGVRWGEQYF.